A single sample gave rise to the 7 T cell receptor beta chains below, sequenced in a study of blood T cell repertoires in COVID-19. The protocol was immunoSEQ multiplex PCR, while the TCRdb copy is restricted to in-frame clones and leaves out a portion. The sample has around 71,000 clones; roughly 86% are singletons. What was sequenced was peripheral blood. Source of these receptors: a woman aged 55 to 70 with acute or convalescent COVID-19.

This chain links TRBV5-6 with TRBJ2-7, with a weak D call TRBD2 (6 bases). The CDR3 loop spans 16 amino acids. CDR1 is SGHDT and CDR2 is YYEEEE in the germline V gene. Trimming took 4 bases from V and 0 from J, leaving 17 bases between them. CDR3 protein: CASSRGGGLSSYEQYF. CDR3 coding DNA: TGTGCCAGCAGCCGAGGTGGGGGACTCAGCTCCTACGAGCAGTACTTC.

This chain joins TRBV20-1 and TRBJ1-5, with 7 bases fitting TRBD1. The V gene's germline CDR1 is DFQATT and CDR2 SNEGSKA (reference sequence). The V segment lost 4 bases and the J segment 0 bases; nucleotides outside the gene matches: 3. The length of the CDR3 is 14 residues. This CDR3 is CSATDRDSNQPQHF. The CDR3 DNA reads as TGCAGTGCTACTGACAGGGATAGCAATCAGCCCCAGCATTTT.

The gene calls are TRBV28 and TRBJ1-1; 9 bases match TRBD1. Unmatched junction bases numbered 12, after V lost 6 bases and J lost 1 base. This CDR3 has 17 residues. The V gene's germline CDR1 is MDHEN and CDR2 SYDVKM. The DNA of the CDR3 is TGTGCCAGCAGGAATATCCGGGACAGGGTCGAGAACACTGAAGCTTTCTTT. This translates into CASRNIRDRVENTEAFF.

This chain links TRBV10-3 with TRBJ2-1; 15 bases match TRBD2. The V gene's germline CDR1 is ENHRY and CDR2 SYGVKD. The CDR3 length is 15 residues. J was trimmed by 8 bases and V by 4 bases; bases with no gene match: 3. This CDR3 is CAISGTSGRGYEQFF. In DNA, the CDR3 is TGTGCCATCAGTGGGACTAGCGGGAGGGGCTATGAGCAGTTCTTC.

The rearrangement joins TRBV7-2 to TRBJ2-7, with D hard to call. The CDR3 runs to 13 residues. Germline V gene data show CDR1 as SGHTA and CDR2 as FQGNSA. Trimming removed 8 bases from V and 5 bases from J, with 16 bases in between. The DNA for the CDR3 is TGTGCCAGCCGCCAAGGCCAGAGCGACGAGCAGTACTTC. Encoded protein: CASRQGQSDEQYF.

The CDR3 region is CASMQWGRRTEAFF. In DNA, the CDR3 is TGTGCCAGCATGCAATGGGGCCGGCGCACTGAAGCTTTCTTT. The chain joins TRBV6-6 to TRBJ1-1; TRBD1 is a possible D gene (5 bases). Germline-derived CDR1 and CDR2 are MNHNY and SVGAGI (reference sequence). V shed 7 bases and J shed 4 bases, with 16 bases lying between them. This CDR3 spans 14 amino acids.

The chain couples TRBV19 to TRBJ2-1; tentatively, D is TRBD2 (5 bases). The germline V gene has CDR1 LNHDA and CDR2 SQIVND (reference sequence). The CDR3 totals 13 residues. V lost 0 bases to trimming and J lost 7 bases, with 7 bases between them. Here the CDR3 reads CASSIDTGNEQFF. The CDR3 nucleotides read TGTGCCAGTAGTATAGATACGGGGAATGAGCAGTTCTTC.